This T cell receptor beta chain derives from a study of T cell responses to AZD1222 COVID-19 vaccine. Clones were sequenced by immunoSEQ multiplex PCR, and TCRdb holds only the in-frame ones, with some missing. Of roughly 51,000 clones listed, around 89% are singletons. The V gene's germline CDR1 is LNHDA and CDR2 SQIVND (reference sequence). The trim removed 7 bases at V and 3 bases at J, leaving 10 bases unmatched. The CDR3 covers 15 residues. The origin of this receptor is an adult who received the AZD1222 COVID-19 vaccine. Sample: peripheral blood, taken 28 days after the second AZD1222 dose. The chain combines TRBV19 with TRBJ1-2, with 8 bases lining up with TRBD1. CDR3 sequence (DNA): TGTGCCAGTAACCTACAGGGGGAGAGGTACTATGGCTACACCTTC. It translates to CASNLQGERYYGYTF.